One sample yielded the 4 T cell receptor beta chains listed below, sequenced in a study of identical twins (TCRdb year 2016). The library was prepared using 5' RACE. Sequencer: Illumina HiSeq 2000. The public reads were reprocessed in TCRdb via fastp at Q25 and MiXCR, keeping in-frame beta chains. Each CDR3 protein appears once, grouped with its most common genes and DNA. This sample gives around 530,000 distinct CDR3 sequences in total; roughly 15% of them show up just once. Around 0.48% of the sample lies in the top ten. These data also formed part of another study, on yellow fever vaccine responses in identical twins.

Sequencing used CD4+ T cells sorted from blood. All receptors derive from a young woman in good health.

V and J are TRBV11-1 and TRBJ1-5; 9 positions match TRBD1. The junction had 16 bases not matched to a gene; V was cut back by 4 bases and J by 0 bases. Germline V gives CDR1 SGHAT, CDR2 FQDESV (reference sequence). This CDR3 contains 20 residues. CDR3 nucleotides: TGTGCCAGCAGCTCGGGATCCGGGACAGGGATTTCGGATAGCAATCAGCCCCAGCATTTT. Translation gives CASSSGSGTGISDSNQPQHF.

This clonotype was seen a few times. The chain combines TRBV6-1 with TRBJ2-2; 7 bases match TRBD1. Germline V gives CDR1 MNHNS, CDR2 SASEGT. The CDR3 extends over 15 amino acids. J was trimmed by 2 bases and V by 6 bases; bases with no gene match: 6. CDR3: CASSLGTDNTGELFF. Written as DNA, the CDR3 is TGTGCCAGCAGCCTCGGGACAGACAACACCGGGGAGCTGTTTTTT.

Written as DNA, the CDR3 is TGCAGCGTTAGAGAGACAGGGGGCTACAATGAGCAGTTCTTC. This translates into CSVRETGGYNEQFF. This chain joins TRBV29-1 and TRBJ2-1; 9 nucleotides align to TRBD1. With 5 bases clipped from V and 3 bases from J, the junction kept 5 bases outside the gene matches. This CDR3 spans 14 amino acids. The germline CDR1 and CDR2 sequences are SQVTM and ANQGSEA.

This clonotype was picked up a small number of times. The chain recombines TRBV20-1 with TRBJ2-1, with 10 bases aligning to TRBD2. Germline CDR1 DFQATT, CDR2 SNEGSKA (reference sequence). CDR3 length: 17 residues. V was clipped by 0 bases and J by 4 bases; unmatched bases: 9. The CDR3 region has the DNA TGCAGTGCTAGAGATAGCGGGGGGCCTAGTCGTTACAATGAGCAGTTCTTC. Translating it yields CSARDSGGPSRYNEQFF.